Listed below are T cell receptor beta chains from one sample, sequenced in a study of T cell repertoires in cytomegalovirus infection. TCRdb re-derived calls from the reads in MiXCR, one entry per CDR3 protein. The sample includes about 300,000 distinct CDR3 sequences, under 30% seen only once; the top ten take approximately 14%. The sequenced material came from PBMCs. These receptors originate from a human donor in good health (CMV status not recorded). Some clones in this sample may be carry-over from other donors' samples. CDR3s include the opening cysteine and the closing phenylalanine or tryptophan. Expanded clones get a size class; other rows say once, few or many, or leave the size out.

CDR3 length	V gene	clone size	J gene	CDR3 protein
13	TRBV7-9	few	TRBJ2-1	CASSQGALDRPFF
14	TRBV28	few	TRBJ2-7	CASTGGFRAYEQYF
16	TRBV7-2	many	TRBJ1-3	CASSLVGAGSGNTIYF
15	TRBV7-6	many	TRBJ2-3	CASSLSQGVTDTQYF
15	TRBV7-2	many	TRBJ2-5	CASSLILAGGETQYF
13	TRBV6-6	few	TRBJ1-5	CASSYSVNQPQHF
14	TRBV6-6	.	TRBJ1-2	CASSYSELNYGYTF
13	TRBV12-3/TRBV12-4	.	TRBJ2-3	CASSLRSSDTQYF
14	TRBV28	few	TRBJ2-7	CASSSPGLLYEQYF
14	TRBV11-2	.	TRBJ1-3	CASSHQAFGNTIYF
15	TRBV12-3/TRBV12-4	.	TRBJ1-3	CASSQQGFSGNTIYF
13	TRBV12-3/TRBV12-4	many	TRBJ2-7	CASSLRTAYEQYF
14	TRBV12-3/TRBV12-4	.	TRBJ2-2	CASSPSQGNGELFF
15	TRBV28	.	TRBJ2-5	CASKSGGTIQETQYF
16	TRBV20-1	.	TRBJ2-6	CSARAQGQTGANVLTF
13	TRBV7-2	many	TRBJ1-2	CASSLGASYGYTF
17	TRBV11-2	.	TRBJ2-1	CASSLTFTLRAGDGQFF
11	TRBV20-1	.	TRBJ1-5	CSARVAQPQHF
13	TRBV28	many	TRBJ1-4	CASSLADGEKLFF
14	TRBV7-2	.	TRBJ1-2	CASSFTAGSGGYTF
17	TRBV28	.	TRBJ1-3	CASSETGTGFAGNTIYF
13	TRBV12-3/TRBV12-4	.	TRBJ1-3	CASSLTGADTIYF
14	TRBV7-2	many	TRBJ2-7	CASSTLAGAYEQYF
15	TRBV9	few	TRBJ2-5	CASSAFGTPQETQYF
14	TRBV20-1	.	TRBJ2-3	CSASEPRGTDTQYF
13	TRBV12-3/TRBV12-4	.	TRBJ2-7	CASRAGASYEQYF
15	TRBV7-8	many	TRBJ1-5	CASSLVVGANQPQHF
14	TRBV4-1	.	TRBJ1-4	CASSLSGLPEKLFF
11	TRBV12-3/TRBV12-4	many	TRBJ1-1	CASKLTSEAFF
14	TRBV5-1	.	TRBJ2-2	CASSSAPVAGELFF
12	TRBV29-1	.	TRBJ1-1	CTTGPAGTEAFF
14	TRBV28	few	TRBJ2-7	CASSLPGEAYEQYF
16	TRBV7-8	many	TRBJ2-1	CASSLGVSGGAREQFF
15	TRBV7-9	.	TRBJ1-2	CASSLNRGANYGYTF
14	TRBV5-1	few	TRBJ1-5	CASSLRPSNQPQHF
14	TRBV20-1	few	TRBJ2-4	CSAGDSLNQNIQYF